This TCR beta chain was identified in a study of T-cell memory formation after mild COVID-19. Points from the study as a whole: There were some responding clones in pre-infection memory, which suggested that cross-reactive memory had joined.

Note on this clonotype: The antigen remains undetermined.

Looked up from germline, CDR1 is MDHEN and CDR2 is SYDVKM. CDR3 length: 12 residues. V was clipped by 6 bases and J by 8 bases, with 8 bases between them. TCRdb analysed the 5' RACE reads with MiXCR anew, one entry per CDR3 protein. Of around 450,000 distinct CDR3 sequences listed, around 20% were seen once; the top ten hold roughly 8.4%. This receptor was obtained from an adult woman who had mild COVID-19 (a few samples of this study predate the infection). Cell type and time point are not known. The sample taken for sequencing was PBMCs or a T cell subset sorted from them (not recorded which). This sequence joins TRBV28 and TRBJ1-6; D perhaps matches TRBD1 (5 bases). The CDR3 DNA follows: TGTGCCAGCAGCTCAGGGCATTCACCCCTCCACTTT. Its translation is CASSSGHSPLHF.